The 2 T cell receptor beta chains below come from one sample, sequenced in a study of blood T cell repertoires in COVID-19. Profiling relied on immunoSEQ multiplex PCR, and the TCRdb table lists in-frame clones only, not all of them. This sample has tens of thousands of clones; 70% to 85% occur once, and the top ten carry 4% to 5%. Sequenced input: peripheral blood. These receptor sequences come from a woman aged 60-75 years with acute or convalescent COVID-19.

The V and J genes are TRBV5-8 and TRBJ1-5; no reliable D call. Germline V gene lookup returns CDR1 SGHTS and CDR2 YDEGEE. The ends were cut back, 1 base at V and 0 bases at J, with 11 bases in the middle. This CDR3 is 16 amino acids long. The DNA of the CDR3 is TGTGCCAGCAGCTTGCTAGGAGGTCTTAGCAATCAGCCCCAGCATTTT. Translated, it gives CASSLLGGLSNQPQHF.

V and J are TRBV6-2 or TRBV6-3 and TRBJ2-7; TRBD2 is a possible D gene (6 bases). Between the trimmed V and J ends, which lost 6 bases and 6 bases, there was a span of 21 bases. The CDR3 is made up of 15 amino acids. Germline V gene lookup returns CDR1 MNHEY and CDR2 SVGEGT. CDR3 sequence: CASSPNRGSFSEQYF. CDR3 DNA sequence: TGTGCCAGCAGCCCGAACCGGGGGTCCTTTAGCGAGCAGTACTTC.